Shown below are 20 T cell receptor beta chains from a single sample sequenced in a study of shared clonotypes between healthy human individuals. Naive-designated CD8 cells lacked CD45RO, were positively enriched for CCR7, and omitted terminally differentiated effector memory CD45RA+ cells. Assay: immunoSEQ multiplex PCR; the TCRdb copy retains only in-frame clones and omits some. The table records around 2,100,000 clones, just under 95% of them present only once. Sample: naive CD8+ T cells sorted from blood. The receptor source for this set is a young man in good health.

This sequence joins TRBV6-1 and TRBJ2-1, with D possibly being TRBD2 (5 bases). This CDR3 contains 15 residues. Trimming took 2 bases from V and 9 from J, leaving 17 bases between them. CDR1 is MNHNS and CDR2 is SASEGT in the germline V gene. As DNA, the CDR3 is TGTGCCAGCAGTGAATTAAGAGGGCCCTCGGGTGAGCAGTTCTTC. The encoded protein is CASSELRGPSGEQFF.

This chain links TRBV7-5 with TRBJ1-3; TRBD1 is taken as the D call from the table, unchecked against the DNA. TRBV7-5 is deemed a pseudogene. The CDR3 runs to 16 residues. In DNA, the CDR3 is TGTGCCAGAAGCTTAGTACGACAGGGGATAAGAAACACCATATATTTT. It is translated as CARSLVRQGIRNTIYF.

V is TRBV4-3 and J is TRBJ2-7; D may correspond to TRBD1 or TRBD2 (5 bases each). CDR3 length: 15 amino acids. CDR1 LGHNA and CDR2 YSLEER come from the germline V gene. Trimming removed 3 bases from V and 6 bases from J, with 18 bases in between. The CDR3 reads CASSHSQGPLSEQYF. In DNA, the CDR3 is TGCGCCAGCAGCCATAGCCAGGGACCCTTATCCGAGCAGTACTTC.

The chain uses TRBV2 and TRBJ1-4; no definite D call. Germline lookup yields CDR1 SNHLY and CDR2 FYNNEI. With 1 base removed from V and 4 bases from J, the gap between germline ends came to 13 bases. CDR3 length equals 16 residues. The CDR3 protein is CASSEGQVSYNEKLFF. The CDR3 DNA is TGTGCCAGCAGTGAAGGGCAAGTGAGCTATAATGAAAAACTGTTTTTT.

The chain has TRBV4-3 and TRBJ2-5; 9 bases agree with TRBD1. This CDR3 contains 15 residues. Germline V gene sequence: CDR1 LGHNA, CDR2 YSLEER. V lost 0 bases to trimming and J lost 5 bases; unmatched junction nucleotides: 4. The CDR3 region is CASSQDIGQGETQYF. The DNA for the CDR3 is TGCGCCAGCAGCCAAGATATAGGACAGGGGGAGACCCAGTACTTC.

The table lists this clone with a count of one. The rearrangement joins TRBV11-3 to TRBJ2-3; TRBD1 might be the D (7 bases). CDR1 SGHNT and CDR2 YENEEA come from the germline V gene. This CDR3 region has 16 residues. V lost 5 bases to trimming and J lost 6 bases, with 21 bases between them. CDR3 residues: CASSPRQGGQADTQYF. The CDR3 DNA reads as TGTGCCAGCAGCCCTCGACAGGGAGGTCAAGCGGATACGCAGTATTTT.

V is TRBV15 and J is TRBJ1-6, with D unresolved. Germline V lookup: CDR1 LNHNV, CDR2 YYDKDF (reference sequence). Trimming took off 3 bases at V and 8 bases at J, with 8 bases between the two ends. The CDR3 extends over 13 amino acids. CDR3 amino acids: CATSRGLDSPLHF. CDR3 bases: TGTGCCACCAGCAGGGGGTTGGATTCACCCCTCCACTTT.

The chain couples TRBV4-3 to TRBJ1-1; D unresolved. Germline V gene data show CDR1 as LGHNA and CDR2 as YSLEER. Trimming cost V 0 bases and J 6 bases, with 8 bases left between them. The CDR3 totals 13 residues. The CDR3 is CASSQDNRAEAFF. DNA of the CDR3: TGCGCCAGCAGCCAAGATAATAGGGCTGAAGCTTTCTTT.

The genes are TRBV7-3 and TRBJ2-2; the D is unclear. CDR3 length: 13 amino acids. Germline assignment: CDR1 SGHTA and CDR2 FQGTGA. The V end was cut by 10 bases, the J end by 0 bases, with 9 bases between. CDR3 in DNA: TGTGCCACCACCGGACCGAACACCGGGGAGCTGTTTTTT. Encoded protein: CATTGPNTGELFF. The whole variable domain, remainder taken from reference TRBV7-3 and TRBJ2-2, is GAGVSQTPSNKVTEKGKYVELRCDPISGHTALYWYRQSLGQGPEFLIYFQGTGAADDSGLPNDRFFAVRPEGSVSTLKIQRTERGDSAVYLCATTGPNTGELFFGEGSRLTVL.

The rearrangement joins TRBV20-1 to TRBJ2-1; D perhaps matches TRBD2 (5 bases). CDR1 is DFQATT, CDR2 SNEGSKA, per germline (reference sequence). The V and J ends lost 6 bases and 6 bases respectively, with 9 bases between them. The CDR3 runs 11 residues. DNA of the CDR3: TGCAGTGCGGAAAGCGGCAATGAGCAGTTCTTC. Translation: CSAESGNEQFF.

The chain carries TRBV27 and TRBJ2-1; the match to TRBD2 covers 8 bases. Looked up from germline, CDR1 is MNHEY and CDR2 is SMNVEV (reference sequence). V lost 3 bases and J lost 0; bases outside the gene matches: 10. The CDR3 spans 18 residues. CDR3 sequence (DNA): TGTGCCAGCAGTTTTTGGGGCGGGGGGCCAAGCTCCTACAATGAGCAGTTCTTC. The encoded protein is CASSFWGGGPSSYNEQFF.

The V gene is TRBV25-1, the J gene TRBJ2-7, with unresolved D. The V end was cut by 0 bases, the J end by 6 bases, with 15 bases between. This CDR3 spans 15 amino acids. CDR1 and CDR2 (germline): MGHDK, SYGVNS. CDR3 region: CASSEYSLTPGEQYF. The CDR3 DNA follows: TGTGCCAGCAGTGAATATAGTCTGACTCCGGGCGAGCAGTACTTC.

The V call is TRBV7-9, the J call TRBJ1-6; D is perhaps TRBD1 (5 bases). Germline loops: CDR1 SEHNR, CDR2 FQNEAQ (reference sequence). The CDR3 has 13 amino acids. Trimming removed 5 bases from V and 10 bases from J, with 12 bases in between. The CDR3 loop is CASSPDGGSPLHF. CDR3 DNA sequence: TGTGCCAGCAGCCCAGATGGGGGGTCACCCCTCCACTTT.

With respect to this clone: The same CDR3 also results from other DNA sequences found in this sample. CDR3 in DNA: TGCGCCAGCAGCCAAGTAGAGGGAACCTACGAGCAGTACTTC. Its protein is CASSQVEGTYEQYF. This sequence joins TRBV4-1 and TRBJ2-7; maybe TRBD2 (5 bases). The CDR3 consists of 14 residues. V lost 1 base to trimming and J lost 2 bases, with 9 bases between them. CDR1 is MGHRA and CDR2 is YSYEKL in the germline V gene.

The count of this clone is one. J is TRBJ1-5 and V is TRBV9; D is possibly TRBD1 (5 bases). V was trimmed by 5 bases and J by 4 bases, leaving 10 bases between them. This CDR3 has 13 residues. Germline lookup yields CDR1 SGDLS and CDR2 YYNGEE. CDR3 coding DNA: TGTGCCAGCAGTCGGGGGGAGAATCAGCCCCAGCATTTT. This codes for CASSRGENQPQHF.

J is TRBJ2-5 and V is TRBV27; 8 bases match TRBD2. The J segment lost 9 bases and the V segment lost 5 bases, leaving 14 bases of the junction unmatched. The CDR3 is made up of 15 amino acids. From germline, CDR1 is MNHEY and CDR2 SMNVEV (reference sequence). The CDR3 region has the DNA TGTGCCAGCAGTCCCATCGGAGCGGGGGTTGAGGCCCAGTACTTC. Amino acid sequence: CASSPIGAGVEAQYF.

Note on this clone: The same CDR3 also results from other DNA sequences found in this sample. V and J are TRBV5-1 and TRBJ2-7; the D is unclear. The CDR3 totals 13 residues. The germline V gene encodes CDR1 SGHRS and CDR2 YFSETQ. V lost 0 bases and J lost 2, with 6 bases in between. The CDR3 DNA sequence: TGCGCCAGCAGCTTGGGCGACACCTACGAGCAGTACTTC. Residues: CASSLGDTYEQYF.

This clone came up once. CDR3: CATSRESEGEKLFF. The CDR3 DNA reads TGTGCCACCAGCAGAGAAAGTGAAGGGGAAAAACTGTTTTTT. This chain uses TRBV15 with TRBJ1-4; no clear D gene. The CDR3 is made up of 14 amino acids. Trimming cost V 0 bases and J 8 bases, with 10 bases left between them. Germline loops: CDR1 LNHNV, CDR2 YYDKDF (reference sequence).

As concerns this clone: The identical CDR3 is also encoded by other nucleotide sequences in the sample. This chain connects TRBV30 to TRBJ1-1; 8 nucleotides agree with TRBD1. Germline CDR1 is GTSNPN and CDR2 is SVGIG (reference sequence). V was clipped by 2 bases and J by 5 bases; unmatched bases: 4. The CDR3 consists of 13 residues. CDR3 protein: CAWSTGGGTEAFF. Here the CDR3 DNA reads TGTGCCTGGAGTACAGGGGGTGGTACTGAAGCTTTCTTT.

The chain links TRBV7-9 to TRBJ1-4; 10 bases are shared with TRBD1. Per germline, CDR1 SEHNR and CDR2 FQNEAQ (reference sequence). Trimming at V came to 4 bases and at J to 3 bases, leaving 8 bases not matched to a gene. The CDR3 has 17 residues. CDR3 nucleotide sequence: TGTGCCAGCAGCTATGGACAGGGGGAGTTTCCTAATGAAAAACTGTTTTTT. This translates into CASSYGQGEFPNEKLFF.